The clone carrying this TCR beta chain was seen at least ten times. Its target is not known. MiXCR was run by TCRdb on the reads, yielding one entry per CDR3 protein. The sample consists of around 900,000 distinct CDR3 sequences, 30% to 40% of them appearing once. CDR1 is SGHTA and CDR2 is FQGNSA in the germline V gene. V was shortened by 2 bases and J by 1 base, with 6 bases between the two germline ends. The CDR3 runs 13 residues. The data are from a study of T cell repertoires in cytomegalovirus infection. The starting material was cultured CD8+ T cells from PBMCs, obtained from culture after CMV antigen stimulation. This chain joins TRBV7-2 and TRBJ2-7; D ambiguous. The sequence came from a human donor in good health (CMV status not recorded). Some clones in this sample may be carry-over from other donors' samples. For the CDR3, the DNA is TGTGCCAGCAGCTTAACACGATCCTACGAGCAGTACGTC. Its protein product is CASSLTRSYEQYV.